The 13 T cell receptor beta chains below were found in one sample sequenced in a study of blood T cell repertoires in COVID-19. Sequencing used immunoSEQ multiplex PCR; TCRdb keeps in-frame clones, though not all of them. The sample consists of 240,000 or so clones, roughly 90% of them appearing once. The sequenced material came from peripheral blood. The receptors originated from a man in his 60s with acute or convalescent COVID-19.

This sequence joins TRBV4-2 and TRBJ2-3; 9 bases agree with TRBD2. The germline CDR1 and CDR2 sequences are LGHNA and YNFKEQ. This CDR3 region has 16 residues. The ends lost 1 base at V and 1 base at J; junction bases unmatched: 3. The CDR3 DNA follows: TGTGCCAGCAGCCAAGTACCTAGCGGGGGCACAGATACGCAGTATTTT. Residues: CASSQVPSGGTDTQYF.

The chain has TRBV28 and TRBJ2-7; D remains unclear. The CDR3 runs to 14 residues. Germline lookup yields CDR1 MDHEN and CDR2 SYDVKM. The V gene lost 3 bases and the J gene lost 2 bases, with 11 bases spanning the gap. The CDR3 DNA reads TGTGCCAGCAGTTTGGGCAGGATTACCTACGAGCAGTACTTC. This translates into CASSLGRITYEQYF.

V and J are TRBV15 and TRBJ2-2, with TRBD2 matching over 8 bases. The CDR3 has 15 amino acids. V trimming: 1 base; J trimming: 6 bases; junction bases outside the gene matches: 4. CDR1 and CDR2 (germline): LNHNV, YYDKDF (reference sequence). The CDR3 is CATSRAGGPPGELFF. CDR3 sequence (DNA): TGTGCCACCAGCAGAGCGGGAGGGCCTCCCGGGGAGCTGTTTTTT.

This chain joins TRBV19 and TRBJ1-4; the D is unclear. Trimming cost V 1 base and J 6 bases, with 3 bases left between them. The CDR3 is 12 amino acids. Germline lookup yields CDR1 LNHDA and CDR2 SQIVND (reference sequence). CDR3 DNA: TGTGCCAGTAGTATAGGAGATGAAAAACTGTTTTTT. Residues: CASSIGDEKLFF.

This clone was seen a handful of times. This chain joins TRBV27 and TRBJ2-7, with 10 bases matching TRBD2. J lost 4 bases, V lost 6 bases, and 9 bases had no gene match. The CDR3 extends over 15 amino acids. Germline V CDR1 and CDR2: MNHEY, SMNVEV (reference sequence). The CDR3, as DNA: TGTGCCAGCAGAACCCCTAGCGGGAGTATTTACGAGCAGTACTTC. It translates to CASRTPSGSIYEQYF.

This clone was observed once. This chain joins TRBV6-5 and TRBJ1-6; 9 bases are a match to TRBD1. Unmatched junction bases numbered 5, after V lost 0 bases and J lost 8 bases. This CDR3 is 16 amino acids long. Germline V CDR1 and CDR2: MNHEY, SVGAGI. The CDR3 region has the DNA TGTGCCAGCAGTTACTCGAAGGGACAGGGTTATTCACCCCTCCACTTT. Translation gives CASSYSKGQGYSPLHF.

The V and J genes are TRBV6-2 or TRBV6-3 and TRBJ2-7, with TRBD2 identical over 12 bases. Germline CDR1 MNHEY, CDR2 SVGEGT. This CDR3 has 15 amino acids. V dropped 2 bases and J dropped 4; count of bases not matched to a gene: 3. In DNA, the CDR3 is TGTGCCAGCAGTTACACGGGACTAGCGGGTTACGAGCAGTACTTC. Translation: CASSYTGLAGYEQYF.

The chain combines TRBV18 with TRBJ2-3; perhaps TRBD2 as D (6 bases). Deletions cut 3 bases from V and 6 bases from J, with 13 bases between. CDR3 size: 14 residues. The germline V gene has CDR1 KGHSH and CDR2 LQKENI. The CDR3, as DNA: TGTGCCAGCTCACCGATCCGGGACTTGGATACGCAGTATTTT. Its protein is CASSPIRDLDTQYF.

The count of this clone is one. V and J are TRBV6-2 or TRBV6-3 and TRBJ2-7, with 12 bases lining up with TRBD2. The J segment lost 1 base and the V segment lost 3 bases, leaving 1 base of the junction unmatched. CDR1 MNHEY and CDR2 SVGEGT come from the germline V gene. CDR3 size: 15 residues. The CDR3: CASSYGTSGSYEQYF. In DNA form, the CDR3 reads TGTGCCAGCAGTTATGGGACTAGCGGGTCCTACGAGCAGTACTTC.

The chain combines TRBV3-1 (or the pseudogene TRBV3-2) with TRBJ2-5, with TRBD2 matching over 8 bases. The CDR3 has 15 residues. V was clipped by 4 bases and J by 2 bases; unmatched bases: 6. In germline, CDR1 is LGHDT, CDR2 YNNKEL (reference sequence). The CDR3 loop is CASSPWAGGQETQYF. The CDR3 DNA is TGTGCCAGCAGCCCCTGGGCGGGGGGACAAGAGACCCAGTACTTC.

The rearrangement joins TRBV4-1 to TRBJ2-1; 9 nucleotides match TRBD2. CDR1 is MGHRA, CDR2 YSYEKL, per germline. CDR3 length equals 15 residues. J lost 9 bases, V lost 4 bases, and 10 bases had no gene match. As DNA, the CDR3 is TGCGCCAGCAGCCCTTCAGGCGGGAGGGCCACTGAGCAGTTCTTC. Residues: CASSPSGGRATEQFF.

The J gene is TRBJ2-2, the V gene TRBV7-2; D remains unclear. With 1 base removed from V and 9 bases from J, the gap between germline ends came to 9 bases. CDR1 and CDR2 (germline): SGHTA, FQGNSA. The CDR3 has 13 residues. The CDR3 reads CASSLEARRELFF. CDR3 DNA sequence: TGTGCCAGCAGCTTAGAAGCACGCAGGGAGCTGTTTTTT.

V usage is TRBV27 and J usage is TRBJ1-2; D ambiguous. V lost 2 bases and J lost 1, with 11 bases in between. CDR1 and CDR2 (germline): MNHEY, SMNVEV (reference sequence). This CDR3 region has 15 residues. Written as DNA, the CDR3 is TGTGCCAGCAGTTTAGGGAGGGATCTTAACTATGGCTACACCTTC. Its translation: CASSLGRDLNYGYTF.